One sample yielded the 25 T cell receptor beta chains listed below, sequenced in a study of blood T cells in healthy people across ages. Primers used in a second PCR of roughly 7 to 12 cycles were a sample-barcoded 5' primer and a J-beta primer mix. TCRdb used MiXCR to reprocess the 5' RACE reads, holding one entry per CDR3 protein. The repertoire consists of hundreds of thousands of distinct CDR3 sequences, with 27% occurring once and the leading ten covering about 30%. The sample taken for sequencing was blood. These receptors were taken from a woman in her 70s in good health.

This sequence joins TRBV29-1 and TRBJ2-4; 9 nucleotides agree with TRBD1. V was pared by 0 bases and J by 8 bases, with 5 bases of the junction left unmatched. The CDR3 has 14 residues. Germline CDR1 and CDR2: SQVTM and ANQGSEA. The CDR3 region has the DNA TGCAGCGTTGAAGATGGGGGACAGGGAGACATTCAGTACTTC. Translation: CSVEDGGQGDIQYF. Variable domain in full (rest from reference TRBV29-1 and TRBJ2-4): SAVISQKPSRDICQRGTSLTIQCQVDSQVTMMFWYRQQPGQSLTLIATANQGSEATYESGFVIDKFPISRPNLTFSTLTVSNMSPEDSSIYLCSVEDGGQGDIQYFGAGTRLSVL.

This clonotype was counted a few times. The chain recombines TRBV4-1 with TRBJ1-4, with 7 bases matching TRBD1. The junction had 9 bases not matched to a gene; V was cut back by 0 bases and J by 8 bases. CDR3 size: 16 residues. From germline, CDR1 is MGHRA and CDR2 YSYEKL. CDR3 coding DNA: TGCGCCAGCAGCCAAGATCCGACAGGGAGGGGAGAAAAACTGTTTTTT. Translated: CASSQDPTGRGEKLFF.

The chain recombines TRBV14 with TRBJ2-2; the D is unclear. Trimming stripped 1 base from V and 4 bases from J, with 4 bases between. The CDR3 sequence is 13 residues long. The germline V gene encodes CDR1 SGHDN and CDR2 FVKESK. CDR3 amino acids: CASSQVGTGELFF. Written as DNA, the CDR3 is TGTGCCAGCAGCCAAGTGGGCACCGGGGAGCTGTTTTTT.

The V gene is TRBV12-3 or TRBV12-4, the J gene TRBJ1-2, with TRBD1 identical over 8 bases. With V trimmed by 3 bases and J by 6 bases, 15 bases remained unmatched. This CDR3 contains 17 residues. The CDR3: CASSFLGTGAIMHGYTF. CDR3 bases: TGTGCCAGCAGTTTTTTAGGGACAGGTGCCATTATGCATGGCTACACCTTC.

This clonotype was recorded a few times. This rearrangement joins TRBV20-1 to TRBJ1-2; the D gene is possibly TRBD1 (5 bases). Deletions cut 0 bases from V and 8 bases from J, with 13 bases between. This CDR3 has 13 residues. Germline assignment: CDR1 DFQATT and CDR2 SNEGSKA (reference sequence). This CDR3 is CSARDTGTRGYTF. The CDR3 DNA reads TGCAGTGCTAGAGATACCGGGACGAGGGGCTACACCTTC.

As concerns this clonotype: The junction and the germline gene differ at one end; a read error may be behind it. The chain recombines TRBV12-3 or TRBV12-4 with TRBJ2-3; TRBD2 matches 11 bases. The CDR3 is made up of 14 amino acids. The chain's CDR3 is CACSFLAGGDTEYF. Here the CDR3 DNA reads TGTGCCTGCAGTTTCCTAGCGGGAGGTGATACGGAGTATTTT.

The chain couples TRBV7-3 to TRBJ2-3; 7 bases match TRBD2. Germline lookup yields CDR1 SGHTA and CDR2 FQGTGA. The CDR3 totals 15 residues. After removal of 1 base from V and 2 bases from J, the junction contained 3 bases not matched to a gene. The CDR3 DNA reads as TGTGCCAGCAGCTTAATGGCGGGAGACACAGATACGCAGTATTTT. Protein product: CASSLMAGDTDTQYF.

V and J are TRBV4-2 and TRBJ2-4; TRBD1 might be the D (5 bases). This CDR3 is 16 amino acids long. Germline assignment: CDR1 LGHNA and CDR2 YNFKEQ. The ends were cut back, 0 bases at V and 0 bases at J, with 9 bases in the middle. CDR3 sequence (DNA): TGTGCCAGCAGCCAAGAGCAGGGAATAGCCAAAAACATTCAGTACTTC. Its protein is CASSQEQGIAKNIQYF.

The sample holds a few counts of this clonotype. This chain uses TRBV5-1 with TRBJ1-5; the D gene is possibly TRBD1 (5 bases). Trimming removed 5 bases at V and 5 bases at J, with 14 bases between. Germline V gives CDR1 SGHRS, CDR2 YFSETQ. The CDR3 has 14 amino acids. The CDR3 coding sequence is TGCGCCAGCAGTCTAGACAGCCCCGATCAGCCCCAGCATTTT. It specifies CASSLDSPDQPQHF.

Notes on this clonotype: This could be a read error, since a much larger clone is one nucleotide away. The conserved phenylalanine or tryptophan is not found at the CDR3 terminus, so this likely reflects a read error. CDR3 bases: TGTGCCAGCACCAAGGGGGGCATGAACACTGAAGCTTTCCTT. This codes for CASTKGGMNTEAFL. The rearrangement links TRBV28 to TRBJ1-1; TRBD1 is a possible D gene (6 bases). Germline CDR1 is MDHEN and CDR2 is SYDVKM. Trimming left V 7 bases short and J 0 bases short, with 12 bases between. The CDR3 runs to 14 residues.

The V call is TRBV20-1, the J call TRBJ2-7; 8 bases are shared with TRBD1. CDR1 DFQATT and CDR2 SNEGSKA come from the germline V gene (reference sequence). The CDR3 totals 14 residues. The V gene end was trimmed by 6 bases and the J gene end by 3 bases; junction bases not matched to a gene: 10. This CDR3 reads CSARLTGDVYEQYF. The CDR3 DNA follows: TGCAGTGCAAGATTGACAGGGGATGTCTACGAGCAGTACTTC.

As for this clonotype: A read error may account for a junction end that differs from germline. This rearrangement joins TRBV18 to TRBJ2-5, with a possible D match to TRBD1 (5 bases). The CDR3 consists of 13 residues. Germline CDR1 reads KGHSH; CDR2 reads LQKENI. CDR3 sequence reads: CASSPPGQETRYF. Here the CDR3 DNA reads TGTGCCAGCTCACCACCTGGACAAGAGACCCGGTACTTC. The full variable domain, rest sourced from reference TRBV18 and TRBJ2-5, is NAGVMQNPRHLVRRRGQEARLRCSPMKGHSHVYWYRQLPEEGLKFMVYLQKENIIDESGMPKERFSAEFPKEGPSILRIQQVVRGDSAAYFCASSPPGQETRYFGPGTRLLVL.

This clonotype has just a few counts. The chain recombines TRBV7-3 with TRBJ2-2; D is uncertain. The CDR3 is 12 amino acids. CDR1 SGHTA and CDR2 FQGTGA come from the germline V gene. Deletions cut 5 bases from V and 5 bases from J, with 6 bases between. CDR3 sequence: CASSLPTGELFF. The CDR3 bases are TGTGCCAGCAGCCTCCCGACCGGGGAGCTGTTTTTT.

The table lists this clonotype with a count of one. The CDR3 bases are TGCAGTGCTAATAGTGGGTATGAGCAGTTCTTC. Amino acids: CSANSGYEQFF. The rearrangement links TRBV20-1 to TRBJ2-5; D is undetermined. The J call is in doubt because the DNA end fits TRBJ2-1 better. The germline V gene encodes CDR1 DFQATT and CDR2 SNEGSKA (reference sequence). This CDR3 has 11 residues.

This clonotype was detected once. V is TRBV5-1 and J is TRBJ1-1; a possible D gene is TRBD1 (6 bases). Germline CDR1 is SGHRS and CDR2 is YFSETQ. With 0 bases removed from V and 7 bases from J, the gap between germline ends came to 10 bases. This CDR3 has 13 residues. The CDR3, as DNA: TGCGCCAGCAGCTTGGGGGACACTATTGAAGCTTTCTTT. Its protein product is CASSLGDTIEAFF.

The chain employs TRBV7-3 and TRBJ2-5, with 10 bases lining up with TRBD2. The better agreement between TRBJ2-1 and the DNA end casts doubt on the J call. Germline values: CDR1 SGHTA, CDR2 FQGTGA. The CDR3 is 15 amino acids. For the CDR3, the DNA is TGTGCCAGCAGCCGAGGGACTAGCGCCCCGAATGAGCAGTTCTTC. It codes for CASSRGTSAPNEQFF.

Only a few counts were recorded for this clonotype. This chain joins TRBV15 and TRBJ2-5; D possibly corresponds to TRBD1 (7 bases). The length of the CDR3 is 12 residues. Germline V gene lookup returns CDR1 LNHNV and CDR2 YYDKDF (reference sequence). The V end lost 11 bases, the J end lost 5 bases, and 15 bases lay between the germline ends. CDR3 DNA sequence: TGTGCCGCGGGACAGTCCGCGGAGACCCAGTACTTC. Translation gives CAAGQSAETQYF.

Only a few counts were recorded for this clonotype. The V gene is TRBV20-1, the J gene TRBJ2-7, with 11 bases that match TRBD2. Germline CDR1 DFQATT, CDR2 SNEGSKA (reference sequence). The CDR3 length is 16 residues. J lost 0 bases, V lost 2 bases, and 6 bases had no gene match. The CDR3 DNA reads TGCAGTGCTAGACCTACTAGCGGGGGTTACTCCTACGAGCAGTACTTC. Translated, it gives CSARPTSGGYSYEQYF.

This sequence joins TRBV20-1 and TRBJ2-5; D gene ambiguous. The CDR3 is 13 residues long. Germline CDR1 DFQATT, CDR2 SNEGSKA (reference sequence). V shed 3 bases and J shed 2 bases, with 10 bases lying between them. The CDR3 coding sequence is TGCAGTGCTAGGCTTGGCAGACAAGAGACCCAGTACTTC. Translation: CSARLGRQETQYF.

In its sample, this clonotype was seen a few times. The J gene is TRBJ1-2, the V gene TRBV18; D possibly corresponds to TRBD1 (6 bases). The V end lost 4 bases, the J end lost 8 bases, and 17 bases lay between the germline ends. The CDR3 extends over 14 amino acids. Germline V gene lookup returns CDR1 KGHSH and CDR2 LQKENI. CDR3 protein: CASSRDDRRGGYTF. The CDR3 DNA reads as TGTGCCAGCTCACGAGATGACAGGAGAGGGGGCTACACCTTC.

CDR3 nucleotide sequence: TGCAGTGCTAGGGAAACTGTCTCTGGGGCCAACGTCCTGACTTTC. It encodes CSARETVSGANVLTF. The V and J genes are TRBV20-1 and TRBJ2-6; D remains ambiguous. V was cut by 3 bases and J by 0 bases, with 9 bases left in between. There are 15 residues in the CDR3. Germline V gene lookup returns CDR1 DFQATT and CDR2 SNEGSKA (reference sequence).

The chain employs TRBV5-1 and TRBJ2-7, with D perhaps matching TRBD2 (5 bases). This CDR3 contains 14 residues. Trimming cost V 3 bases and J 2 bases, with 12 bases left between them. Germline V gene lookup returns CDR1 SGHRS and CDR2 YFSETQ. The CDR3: CASSSTSQPYEQYF. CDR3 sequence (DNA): TGCGCCAGCAGCTCAACTAGTCAGCCCTACGAGCAGTACTTC.

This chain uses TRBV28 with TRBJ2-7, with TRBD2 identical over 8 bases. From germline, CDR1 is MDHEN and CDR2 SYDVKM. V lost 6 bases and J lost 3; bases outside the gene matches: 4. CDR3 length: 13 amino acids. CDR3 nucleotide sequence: TGTGCCAGCAGATCCGGGAGGGGCTACGAGCAGTACTTC. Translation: CASRSGRGYEQYF.

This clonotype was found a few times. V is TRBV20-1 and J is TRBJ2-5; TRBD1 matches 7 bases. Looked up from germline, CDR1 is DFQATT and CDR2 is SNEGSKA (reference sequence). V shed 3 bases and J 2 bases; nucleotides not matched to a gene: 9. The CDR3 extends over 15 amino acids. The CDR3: CSARDRRNGQETQYF. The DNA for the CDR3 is TGCAGTGCTAGGGACAGGCGGAATGGACAAGAGACCCAGTACTTC.

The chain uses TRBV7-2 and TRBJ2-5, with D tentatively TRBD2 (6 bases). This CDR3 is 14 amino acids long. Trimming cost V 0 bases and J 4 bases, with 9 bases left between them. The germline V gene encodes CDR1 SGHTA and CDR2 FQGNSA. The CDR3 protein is CASSLAVGGETQYF. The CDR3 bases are TGTGCCAGCAGCTTAGCGGTGGGGGGAGAGACCCAGTACTTC. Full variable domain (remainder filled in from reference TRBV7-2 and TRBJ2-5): GAGVSQSPSNKVTEKGKDVELRCDPISGHTALYWYRQSLGQGLEFLIYFQGNSAPDKSGLPSDRFSAERTGGSVSTLTIQRTQQEDSAVYLCASSLAVGGETQYFGPGTRLLVL.